The 27 T cell receptor beta chains listed next were all sequenced from one sample in a study of blood T cell repertoires in COVID-19. Using immunoSEQ multiplex PCR, the repertoire was profiled, and TCRdb retains in-frame clones only, with some absent. The sample records around 250,000 clones, approximately 81% being singletons. The specimen was peripheral blood. The receptors were gathered from a woman aged 18-29 years with acute or convalescent COVID-19.

The rearrangement uses TRBV9 and TRBJ1-5, with no clear D. The V gene's germline CDR1 is SGDLS and CDR2 YYNGEE. CDR3 length equals 13 residues. V lost 3 bases and J lost 1, with 5 bases in between. CDR3 DNA sequence: TGTGCCAGCAGCGCCGCGAGCAATCAGCCCCAGCATTTT. Residues: CASSAASNQPQHF.

The genes are TRBV4-1 and TRBJ2-5; 9 bases fit TRBD2. The germline CDR1 and CDR2 sequences are MGHRA and YSYEKL. The CDR3 runs to 18 residues. V shed 0 bases, J shed 5 bases, and the junction held 13 bases outside the gene matches. CDR3: CASSQDLSVGLAGETQYF. The CDR3 bases are TGCGCCAGCAGCCAAGACCTTTCTGTGGGACTAGCTGGGGAGACCCAGTACTTC.

The chain recombines TRBV18 with TRBJ1-1, with D maybe TRBD1 (6 bases). Trimming took 4 bases from V and 4 from J, leaving 16 bases between them. Germline CDR1 is KGHSH and CDR2 is LQKENI. The CDR3 sequence is 15 residues long. CDR3 nucleotide sequence: TGTGCCAGCTCACTAAAGACAGGCTTGAGCACTGAAGCTTTCTTT. Translating gives CASSLKTGLSTEAFF.

V usage is TRBV3-1 (or the pseudogene TRBV3-2) and J usage is TRBJ1-6, with unresolved D. The germline CDR1 and CDR2 sequences are LGHDT and YNNKEL (reference sequence). This CDR3 has 14 residues. The V and J ends lost 0 bases and 3 bases respectively, with 3 bases between them. In nucleotides, the CDR3 is TGTGCCAGCAGCCAAGACCACTATAATTCACCCCTCCACTTT. This gives the protein CASSQDHYNSPLHF.

This chain connects TRBV4-1 to TRBJ2-1; 11 nucleotides agree with TRBD1. J lost 5 bases, V lost 3 bases, and 6 bases had no gene match. Germline loops: CDR1 MGHRA, CDR2 YSYEKL. This CDR3 has 16 amino acids. The CDR3 DNA reads TGCGCCAGCAGCCACCCGGACAGGGGGCCCCACAATGAGCAGTTCTTC. Protein: CASSHPDRGPHNEQFF.

The chain couples TRBV21-1 to TRBJ2-3; TRBD1 is taken as the D call from the table, unchecked against the DNA. TRBV21-1 is reported as a pseudogene. There are 15 residues in the CDR3. The CDR3 DNA follows: TGTGCCAGCAGCAAACTTAACAGCCGCACAGATACGCAGTATTTT. It is translated as CASSKLNSRTDTQYF.

This clone was observed once. The chain recombines TRBV19 with TRBJ1-4; tentatively, D is TRBD1 (6 bases). CDR1 and CDR2 from the germline V gene are LNHDA and SQIVND (reference sequence). V lost 6 bases to trimming and J lost 5 bases, with 13 bases between them. The CDR3 loop spans 14 amino acids. In DNA form, the CDR3 reads TGTGCCAGTAGCATTCTGGGGGCCAATGAAAAACTGTTTTTT. It is translated as CASSILGANEKLFF.

The chain recombines TRBV28 with TRBJ2-7; 7 bases align to TRBD2. This CDR3 is 13 amino acids long. V was clipped by 5 bases and J by 3 bases; unmatched bases: 4. Per the germline V gene, CDR1 is MDHEN and CDR2 is SYDVKM. The CDR3 is CASSTGLDYEQYF. DNA of the CDR3: TGTGCCAGCAGTACTGGACTAGACTACGAGCAGTACTTC.

V is TRBV27 and J is TRBJ2-7; 10 bases match TRBD2. CDR3 length equals 17 residues. CDR1 and CDR2 from the germline V gene are MNHEY and SMNVEV (reference sequence). The V gene end was trimmed by 2 bases and the J gene end by 0 bases; junction bases not matched to a gene: 7. The CDR3 region is CASSLTNGLAASYEQYF. In DNA form, the CDR3 reads TGTGCCAGCAGTTTAACCAATGGACTAGCGGCCTCCTACGAGCAGTACTTC.

This clone was seen once. V is TRBV24-1 and J is TRBJ2-1; D perhaps matches TRBD1 (5 bases). CDR1 and CDR2 (germline): KGHDR, SFDVKD. CDR3 length: 14 residues. Trimming removed 2 bases from V and 6 bases from J, with 10 bases in between. CDR3 bases: TGTGCCACCAGTGATTACTCAGGGTCCAATGAGCAGTTCTTC. Protein sequence: CATSDYSGSNEQFF.

A few counts support this clone. The chain recombines TRBV5-1 with TRBJ1-1; D is possibly TRBD1 (6 bases). CDR3 length: 11 amino acids. The germline V and J ends were trimmed by 4 bases and 7 bases, with 8 bases remaining between them. The germline V gene has CDR1 SGHRS and CDR2 YFSETQ. CDR3 sequence: CASSEQGEAFF. As DNA, the CDR3 is TGCGCCAGCAGCGAACAGGGTGAAGCTTTCTTT.

The CDR3: CATSGTGTGGAVETQYF. DNA for the CDR3: TGTGCCACCAGTGGTACCGGGACAGGGGGCGCAGTGGAGACCCAGTACTTC. This chain connects TRBV24-1 to TRBJ2-5, with 12 bases identical to TRBD1. Losses at the gene ends were 5 bases for V and 5 bases for J; bases not matched to a gene: 11. CDR1 and CDR2 from the germline V gene are KGHDR and SFDVKD. CDR3 length equals 17 residues.

A single count supports this clone. The chain uses TRBV28 and TRBJ1-2; 10 positions match TRBD1. The V gene's germline CDR1 is MDHEN and CDR2 SYDVKM. This CDR3 has 12 residues. J was trimmed by 7 bases and V by 10 bases; bases with no gene match: 6. CDR3 amino acids: CAIGQGVTGYTF. CDR3 coding DNA: TGTGCCATAGGACAGGGGGTAACTGGCTACACCTTC.

The count of this clone is one. This chain uses TRBV28 with TRBJ2-3; the D is unclear. CDR1 MDHEN and CDR2 SYDVKM come from the germline V gene. Trimming removed 3 bases at V and 3 bases at J, with 10 bases between. The CDR3 has 14 amino acids. The CDR3 protein is CASSFGASTDTQYF. The CDR3 region has the DNA TGTGCCAGCAGTTTCGGAGCCTCTACAGATACGCAGTATTTT.

CDR3 protein: CASSSGPGLAGDNEQFF. Written as DNA, the CDR3 is TGTGCCAGCAGCTCGGGGCCGGGACTAGCGGGCGACAATGAGCAGTTCTTC. The rearrangement uses TRBV5-8 and TRBJ2-1, with TRBD2 identical over 12 bases. Unmatched junction bases numbered 9, after V lost 3 bases and J lost 5 bases. CDR3 length: 17 residues. Germline lookup yields CDR1 SGHTS and CDR2 YDEGEE.

The rearrangement uses TRBV19 and TRBJ2-1, with a tentative D call TRBD2 (7 bases). The V end was cut by 7 bases, the J end by 9 bases, with 19 bases between. The CDR3 length is 14 residues. Looked up from germline, CDR1 is LNHDA and CDR2 is SQIVND (reference sequence). The CDR3 here is CASTLKGGVGEQFF. CDR3 in DNA: TGTGCCAGTACCCTAAAGGGGGGGGTCGGTGAGCAGTTCTTC.

The chain is built from TRBV19 and TRBJ1-1, with 8 bases matching TRBD1. The CDR3 is 14 residues long. The trim removed 6 bases at V and 8 bases at J, leaving 11 bases unmatched. The germline CDR1 and CDR2 sequences are LNHDA and SQIVND (reference sequence). CDR3 loop: CASSLGTGRNEAFF. CDR3 DNA: TGTGCCAGTAGCCTCGGGACAGGCCGGAACGAAGCTTTCTTT. Looking up the rest from reference TRBV19 and TRBJ1-1 gives the full variable domain: DGGITQSPKYLFRKEGQNVTLSCEQNLNHDAMYWYRQDPGQGLRLIYYSQIVNDFQKGDIAEGYSVSREKKESFPLTVTSAQKNPTAFYLCASSLGTGRNEAFFGQGTRLTVV.

This sequence joins TRBV15 and TRBJ2-7; no clear D gene. With 0 bases removed from V and 0 bases from J, the gap between germline ends came to 9 bases. The germline V gene has CDR1 LNHNV and CDR2 YYDKDF (reference sequence). The CDR3 consists of 15 residues. CDR3 residues: CATSRDRSHSYEQYF. The CDR3 DNA sequence: TGTGCCACCAGCAGAGACAGGTCCCACTCCTACGAGCAGTACTTC.

The CDR3 coding sequence is TGTGCCAGCAGCGACTCGGGGACTCTTAATGAGCAGTTCTTC. Amino acids: CASSDSGTLNEQFF. V gene TRBV7-2 combines with J gene TRBJ2-1; D is perhaps TRBD2 (6 bases). The CDR3 has 14 residues. Trimming took 5 bases from V and 7 from J, leaving 15 bases between them. Per germline, CDR1 SGHTA and CDR2 FQGNSA.

This chain links TRBV5-5 with TRBJ1-2; D uncertain. The CDR3 is 16 residues long. V was shortened by 0 bases and J by 0 bases, with 12 bases between the two germline ends. Germline assignment: CDR1 SGHKS and CDR2 YYEKEE (reference sequence). As DNA, the CDR3 is TGTGCCAGCAGCTTGGAGCAGATCGGAGCTAACTATGGCTACACCTTC. Encoded protein: CASSLEQIGANYGYTF.

The V gene is TRBV6-4, the J gene TRBJ2-2; D is perhaps TRBD1 (5 bases). V shed 4 bases and J shed 6 bases, with 9 bases lying between them. Germline V gene lookup returns CDR1 MRHNA and CDR2 SNTAGT. The CDR3 spans 13 residues. CDR3 residues: CASSALGAGELFF. CDR3 nucleotide sequence: TGTGCCAGCAGTGCCCTAGGGGCCGGGGAGCTGTTTTTT.

This chain links TRBV27 with TRBJ1-2; 9 bases are shared with TRBD1. This CDR3 comprises 12 residues. The V and J ends lost 4 bases and 8 bases, in that order; junction bases with no gene match: 2. Looked up from germline, CDR1 is MNHEY and CDR2 is SMNVEV (reference sequence). The CDR3 coding sequence is TGTGCCAGCAGTTCTACAGGGGGCGGCTACACCTTC. Translating it yields CASSSTGGGYTF.

V usage is TRBV18 and J usage is TRBJ1-4, with TRBD1 matching 7 bases. There are 14 residues in the CDR3. Germline lookup yields CDR1 KGHSH and CDR2 LQKENI. V lost 6 bases to trimming and J lost 4 bases; unmatched junction nucleotides: 5. CDR3 in amino acids: CASSEGQLNEKLFF. The CDR3 DNA follows: TGTGCCAGCTCCGAGGGACAGCTTAATGAAAAACTGTTTTTT.

This clone came up once. Here the CDR3 DNA reads TGCGCCAGCAGCCAAGAGAAGAGGGAGGGGAACACTGAAGCTTTCTTT. Protein sequence: CASSQEKREGNTEAFF. The chain carries TRBV4-1 and TRBJ1-1; D call uncertain. CDR1 and CDR2 from the germline V gene are MGHRA and YSYEKL. The CDR3 contains 16 residues. V shed 0 bases and J shed 1 base, with 12 bases lying between them.

The J gene is TRBJ2-7, the V gene TRBV28; maybe TRBD1 (6 bases). This CDR3 has 14 amino acids. Trimming cost V 6 bases and J 4 bases, with 16 bases left between them. Germline assignment: CDR1 MDHEN and CDR2 SYDVKM. CDR3 residues: CASRQGGRAYEQYF. CDR3 sequence (DNA): TGTGCCAGCAGACAAGGGGGTCGGGCATACGAGCAGTACTTC.

This sequence joins TRBV18 and TRBJ2-1; 7 bases fit TRBD2. The J segment lost 9 bases and the V segment lost 2 bases, leaving 7 bases of the junction unmatched. This CDR3 is 14 amino acids long. Germline CDR1 KGHSH, CDR2 LQKENI. The CDR3 sequence: CASSPTSVYSEQFF. CDR3 DNA sequence: TGTGCCAGCTCACCAACTAGCGTGTACTCTGAGCAGTTCTTC.

This chain uses TRBV4-1 with TRBJ1-2; weak D call: TRBD1 (6 bases). The CDR3 covers 17 residues. The V gene lost 4 bases and the J gene lost 2 bases, with 20 bases spanning the gap. Per germline, CDR1 MGHRA and CDR2 YSYEKL. The CDR3 region has the DNA TGCGCCAGCAGCCCCAAACAGGGCGTGAAGATGAACTATGGCTACACCTTC. Residues: CASSPKQGVKMNYGYTF.